This TCR beta chain was obtained from a study of T-cell reconstitution after alpha-beta-depleted transplantation in children. Construction of the TCRbeta library involved unique molecular identifiers. MiXCR was run by TCRdb on the PCR reads, yielding one entry per CDR3 protein. Among approximately 200,000 distinct CDR3 sequences, roughly 15% were seen once, and the ten largest hold less than 15%. This clonotype was recorded at least ten times. Germline CDR1 reads SGHRS; CDR2 reads YFSETQ. This CDR3 has 13 amino acids. With 4 bases removed from V and 1 base from J, the gap between germline ends came to 8 bases.

The chain joins TRBV5-1 to TRBJ1-1; the D is unclear. This TCR derives from a human donor who donated a stem cell graft to a child with acute lymphoblastic leukemia. Sequenced material: PBMCs from the stem cell graft donor, taken from the stem cell graft. The CDR3 loop reads CASSTAANTEAFF. The CDR3 DNA reads TGCGCCAGCAGCACGGCTGCGAACACTGAAGCTTTCTTT.